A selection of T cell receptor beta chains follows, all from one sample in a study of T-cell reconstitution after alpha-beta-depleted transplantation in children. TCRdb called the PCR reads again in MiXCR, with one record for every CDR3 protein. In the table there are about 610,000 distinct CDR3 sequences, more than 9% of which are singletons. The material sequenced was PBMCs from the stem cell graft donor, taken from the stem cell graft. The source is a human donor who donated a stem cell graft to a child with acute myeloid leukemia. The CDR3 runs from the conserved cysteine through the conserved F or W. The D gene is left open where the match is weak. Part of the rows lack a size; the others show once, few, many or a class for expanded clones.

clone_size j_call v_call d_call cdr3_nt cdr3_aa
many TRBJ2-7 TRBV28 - TGTGCCTCCCCGCCGGGCGGGTACCCGGAAACAGACTACGAGCAGTACTTC CASPPGGYPETDYEQYF
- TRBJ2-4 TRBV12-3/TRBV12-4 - TGTGCCAGCAGTTTGCCAGGAGTAGCCAAAAACATTCAGTACTTC CASSLPGVAKNIQYF
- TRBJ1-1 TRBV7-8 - TGTGCCAGCAGCTTAGAGGCGGTCTACACTGAAGCTTTCTTT CASSLEAVYTEAFF
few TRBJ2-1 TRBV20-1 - TGCAGTGCTAGGGGCGTCAGCCGGACCTACAATGAGCAGTTCTTC CSARGVSRTYNEQFF
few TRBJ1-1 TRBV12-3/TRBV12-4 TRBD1 TGTGCCAGCACCCCGGGACAGGCGAACACTGAAGCTTTCTTT CASTPGQANTEAFF
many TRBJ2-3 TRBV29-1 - TGCAGCGTTAAAGGGGATTCAGGCAGCGCAGATACGCAGTATTTT CSVKGDSGSADTQYF
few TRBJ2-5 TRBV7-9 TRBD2 TGTGCCAGCAGCCACGGCGGGAGGCAAGAGACCCAGTACTTC CASSHGGRQETQYF
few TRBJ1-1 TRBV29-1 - TGCAGCGTATTCTTGGGGGTTCGCACTGAAGCTTTCTTT CSVFLGVRTEAFF
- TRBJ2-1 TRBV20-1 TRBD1 TGCAGTGATCAGGGGGCGGTTGGTGGAACGGTGAGCTCCTACAATGAGCAGTTCTTC CSDQGAVGGTVSSYNEQFF
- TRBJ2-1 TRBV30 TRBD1 TGTGCCTGGAGTCTGGGACAGGGGTCATACAATGAGCAGTTCTTC CAWSLGQGSYNEQFF
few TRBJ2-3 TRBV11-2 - TGTGCCAGCAGCCAAGTCCAGATCGCAACAGATACGCAGTATTTT CASSQVQIATDTQYF
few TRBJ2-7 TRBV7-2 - TGTGCCAGCAGCGAAAACTCCTACGAGCAGTACTTC CASSENSYEQYF
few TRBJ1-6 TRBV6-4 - TGTGCCAGCAGTGAGGCGTTTGATTCACCCCTCCACTTT CASSEAFDSPLHF
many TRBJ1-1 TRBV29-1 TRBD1 TGCAGCGTTAAGGGACAGGGGGTGAACACTGAAGCTTTCTTT CSVKGQGVNTEAFF
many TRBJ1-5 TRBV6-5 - TGTGCCAGCAGTTTGGTCCATAGCCTCAATCAGCCCCAGCATTTT CASSLVHSLNQPQHF
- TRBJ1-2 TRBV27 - TGTGCCAGCAGTTTGAGCGCCGGGACCTACTATGGCTACACCTTC CASSLSAGTYYGYTF
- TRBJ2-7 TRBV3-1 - TGTGCCTTCTGCCCGGGGTTAGCGGTGAGCTCCTACGAGCAGTACTTC CAFCPGLAVSSYEQYF
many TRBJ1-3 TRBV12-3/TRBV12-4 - TGTGCCAGGGTGGTTGGAAACACCATATATTTT CARVVGNTIYF
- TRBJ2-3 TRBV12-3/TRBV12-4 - TGTGCCAGCAGCCCCTTTCAGGGCTCCAGCACAGATACGCAGTATTTT CASSPFQGSSTDTQYF
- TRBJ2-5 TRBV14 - TGTGCCAGCAGCCAACGGGTTTTCCAAGAGACCCAGTACTTC CASSQRVFQETQYF
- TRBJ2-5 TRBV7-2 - TGTGCCAGCAGCCCCGACGGGCGGCCCCAAGAGACCCAGTACTTC CASSPDGRPQETQYF
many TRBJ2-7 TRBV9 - TGTGCCAGCAGCGGCAGGGGAAGCTCCTACGAGCAGTACTTC CASSGRGSSYEQYF
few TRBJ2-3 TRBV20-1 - TGCAGTGCTAGAAGGCGGGACGGTCCAGATACGCAGTATTTT CSARRRDGPDTQYF
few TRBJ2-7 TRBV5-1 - TGCGCCAGCAGCTTGTCCCCAGGGATTGACGAGCAGTACTTC CASSLSPGIDEQYF
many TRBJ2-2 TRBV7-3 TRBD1 TGTGCCAGCAGCTTGAGGGGGCGCACCGGGGAGCTGTTTTTT CASSLRGRTGELFF
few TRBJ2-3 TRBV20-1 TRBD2 TGCAGTGCCGACGGACTAGGAGGAGATACGCAGTATTTT CSADGLGGDTQYF
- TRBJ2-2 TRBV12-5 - TGTGCTAGTGAAAGCGGAGGGGGGGAGCTGTTTTTT CASESGGGELFF
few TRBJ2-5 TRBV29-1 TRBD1 TGCAGCGTTGAAGGTCAGGGGGTACTGGAGACCCAGTACTTC CSVEGQGVLETQYF
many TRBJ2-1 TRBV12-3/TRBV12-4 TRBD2 TGTGCCAGCAGTTCTACTCTCACTAGCGGGAGGATATATGAGCAGTTCTTC CASSSTLTSGRIYEQFF
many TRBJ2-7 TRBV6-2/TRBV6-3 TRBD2 TGTGCCAGCAGTTCCCGACTAGCGGGAGCCTTCTACGAGCAGTACTTC CASSSRLAGAFYEQYF
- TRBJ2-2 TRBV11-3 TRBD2 TGTGCCAGCAGCTTACTAGCGGGAGGGAGGAACACCGGGGAGCTGTTTTTT CASSLLAGGRNTGELFF
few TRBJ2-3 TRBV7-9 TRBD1 TGTGCCAGCGCCGGGACAGGCGTTTCAGATACGCAGTATTTT CASAGTGVSDTQYF
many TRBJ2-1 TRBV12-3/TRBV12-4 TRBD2 TGTGCCAGCAGTTTAGAGGGACTAGGTCACAATGAGCAGTTCTTC CASSLEGLGHNEQFF
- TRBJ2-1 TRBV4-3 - TGCGCCAGCAGCCCCGATAGCCCGAGCTCCTACAATGAGCAGTTCTTC CASSPDSPSSYNEQFF
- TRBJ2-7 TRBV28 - TGTGCCAGCAGCCCTGGGCCTTTTAACTCCTACGAGCAGTACTTC CASSPGPFNSYEQYF
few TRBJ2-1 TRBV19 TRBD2 TGTGCCAGTAGTCGGCGGGAGGGCGCCTACAATGAGCAGTTCTTC CASSRREGAYNEQFF
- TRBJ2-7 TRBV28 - TGTGCCAGCAGCCGCCGACACACCGGATCCTACGAGCAGTACTTC CASSRRHTGSYEQYF
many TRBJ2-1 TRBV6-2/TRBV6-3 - TGTGCCAGCAGTTATCTTGGGAGGATCAATGAGCAGTTCTTC CASSYLGRINEQFF